This paragraph reports one TCR beta chain. Assay used: immunoSEQ multiplex PCR; TCRdb lists only in-frame clones, some missing. The sample carries 65,000 to 80,000 clones, roughly 80% recorded once. This record comes from a study of T cell clones after liver transplantation. Study overall: Tolerance: complete withdrawal held at least one year, liver enzymes staying within twice normal.

V was clipped by 3 bases and J by 5 bases, with 10 bases between them. The CDR3 runs to 13 residues. The germline CDR1 and CDR2 sequences are MDHEN and SYDVKM. This chain connects TRBV28 to TRBJ1-2, with a weak D call TRBD1 (6 bases). This sample comprised CD4+ T cells from blood, obtained before liver transplant. The receptor comes from a human donor who received a liver transplant. The CDR3 DNA sequence: TGTGCCAGCAGTTTCGGCAGGGGTTATGGCTACACCTTC. Protein: CASSFGRGYGYTF.